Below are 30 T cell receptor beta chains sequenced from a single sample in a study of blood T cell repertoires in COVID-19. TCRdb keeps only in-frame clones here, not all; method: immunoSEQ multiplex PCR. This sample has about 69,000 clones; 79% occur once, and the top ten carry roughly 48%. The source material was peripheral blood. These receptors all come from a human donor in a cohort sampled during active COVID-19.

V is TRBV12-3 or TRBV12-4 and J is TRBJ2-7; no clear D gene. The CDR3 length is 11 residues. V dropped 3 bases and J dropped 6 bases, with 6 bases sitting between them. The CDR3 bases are TGTGCCAGCAGTTTTAACTTCGAGCAGTACTTC. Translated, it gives CASSFNFEQYF.

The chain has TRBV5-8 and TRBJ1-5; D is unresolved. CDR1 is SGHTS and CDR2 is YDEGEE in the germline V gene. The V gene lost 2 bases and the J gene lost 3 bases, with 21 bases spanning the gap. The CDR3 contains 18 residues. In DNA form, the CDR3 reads TGTGCCAGCAGCTTTGGTCAGACCGGGAGGCACCTCAATCAGCCCCAGCATTTT. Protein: CASSFGQTGRHLNQPQHF.

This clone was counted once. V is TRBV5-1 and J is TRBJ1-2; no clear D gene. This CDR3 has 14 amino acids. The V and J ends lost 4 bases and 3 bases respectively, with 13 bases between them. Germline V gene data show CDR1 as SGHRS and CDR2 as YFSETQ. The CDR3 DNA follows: TGCGCCAGCAGCCTGGCAACAGACCACTATGGCTACACCTTC. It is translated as CASSLATDHYGYTF. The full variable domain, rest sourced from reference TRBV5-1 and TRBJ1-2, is KAGVTQTPRYLIKTRGQQVTLSCSPISGHRSVSWYQQTPGQGLQFLFEYFSETQRNKGNFPGRFSGRQFSNSRSEMNVSTLELGDSALYLCASSLATDHYGYTFGSGTRLTVV.

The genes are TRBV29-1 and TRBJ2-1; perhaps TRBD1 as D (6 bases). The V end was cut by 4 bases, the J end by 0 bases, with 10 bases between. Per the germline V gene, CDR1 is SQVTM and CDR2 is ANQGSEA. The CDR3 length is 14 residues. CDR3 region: CSVATGSSYNEQFF. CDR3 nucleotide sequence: TGCAGCGTTGCCACAGGGTCCTCCTACAATGAGCAGTTCTTC.

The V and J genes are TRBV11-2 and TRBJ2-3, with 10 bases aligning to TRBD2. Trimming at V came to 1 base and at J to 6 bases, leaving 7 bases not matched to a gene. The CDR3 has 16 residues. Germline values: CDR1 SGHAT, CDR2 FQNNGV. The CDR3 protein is CASSLGLLAGADTQYF. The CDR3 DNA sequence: TGTGCCAGCAGCTTAGGGCTCCTAGCGGGAGCGGATACGCAGTATTTT.

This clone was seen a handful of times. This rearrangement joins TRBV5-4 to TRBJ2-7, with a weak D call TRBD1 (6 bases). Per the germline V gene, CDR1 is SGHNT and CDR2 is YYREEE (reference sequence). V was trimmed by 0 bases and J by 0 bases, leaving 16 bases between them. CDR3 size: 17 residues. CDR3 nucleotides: TGTGCCAGCAGCTTGGAATCTGGACAGAGGTTCTCCTACGAGCAGTACTTC. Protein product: CASSLESGQRFSYEQYF.

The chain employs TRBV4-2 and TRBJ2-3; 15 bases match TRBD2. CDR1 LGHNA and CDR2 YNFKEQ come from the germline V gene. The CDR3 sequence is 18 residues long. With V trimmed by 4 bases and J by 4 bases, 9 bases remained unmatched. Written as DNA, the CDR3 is TGTGCCAGCAGCCGCCAAGGACTAGCGGGGGGGTCGGCAGATACGCAGTATTTT. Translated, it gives CASSRQGLAGGSADTQYF.

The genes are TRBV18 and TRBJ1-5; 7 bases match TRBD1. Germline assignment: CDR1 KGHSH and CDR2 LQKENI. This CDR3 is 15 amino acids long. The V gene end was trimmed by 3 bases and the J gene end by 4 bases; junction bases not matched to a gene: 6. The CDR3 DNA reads TGTGCCAGCTCACCCGCACCACAGGGGAATCAGCCCCAGCATTTT. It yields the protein CASSPAPQGNQPQHF.

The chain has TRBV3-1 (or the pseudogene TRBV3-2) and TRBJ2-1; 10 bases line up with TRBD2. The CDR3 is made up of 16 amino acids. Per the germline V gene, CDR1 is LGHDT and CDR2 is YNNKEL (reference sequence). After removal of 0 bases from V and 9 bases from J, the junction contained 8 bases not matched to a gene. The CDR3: CASSQDKSGGAGEQFF. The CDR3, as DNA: TGTGCCAGCAGCCAAGATAAGAGCGGGGGGGCTGGTGAGCAGTTCTTC.

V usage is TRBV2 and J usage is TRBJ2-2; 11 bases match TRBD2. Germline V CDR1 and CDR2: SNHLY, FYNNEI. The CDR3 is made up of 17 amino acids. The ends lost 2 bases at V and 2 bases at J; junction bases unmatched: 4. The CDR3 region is CASSETSGGLNTGELFF. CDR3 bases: TGTGCCAGCAGTGAAACTAGCGGGGGCCTTAACACCGGGGAGCTGTTTTTT.

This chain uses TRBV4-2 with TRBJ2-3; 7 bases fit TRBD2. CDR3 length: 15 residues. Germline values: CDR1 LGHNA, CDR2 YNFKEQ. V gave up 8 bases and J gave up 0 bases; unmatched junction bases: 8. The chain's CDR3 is CASSLLAESTDTQYF. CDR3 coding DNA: TGTGCCAGCTCCCTGCTAGCGGAAAGCACAGATACGCAGTATTTT.

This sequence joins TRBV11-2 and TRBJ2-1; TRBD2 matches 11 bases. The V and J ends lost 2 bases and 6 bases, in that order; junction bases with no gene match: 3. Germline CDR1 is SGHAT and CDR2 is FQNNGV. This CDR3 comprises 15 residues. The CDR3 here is CASSLIGTSGNEQFF. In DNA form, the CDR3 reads TGTGCCAGCAGCTTAATAGGGACTAGCGGCAATGAGCAGTTCTTC. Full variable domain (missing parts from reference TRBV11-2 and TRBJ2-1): EAGVAQSPRYKIIEKRQSVAFWCNPISGHATLYWYQQILGQGPKLLIQFQNNGVVDDSQLPKDRFSAERLKGVDSTLKIQPAKLEDSAVYLCASSLIGTSGNEQFFGPGTRLTVL.

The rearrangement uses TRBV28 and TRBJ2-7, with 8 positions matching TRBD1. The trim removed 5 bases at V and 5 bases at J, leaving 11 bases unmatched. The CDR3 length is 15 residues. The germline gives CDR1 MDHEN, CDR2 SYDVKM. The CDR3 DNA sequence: TGTGCCAGCAGTGCGACAGGGGCCGCTCGAGACGAGCAGTACTTC. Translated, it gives CASSATGAARDEQYF.

The DNA for the CDR3 is TGCGCCAGCAGCAGGACCGGGACTAGCGGATCCTACGAGCAGTACTTC. It codes for CASSRTGTSGSYEQYF. The chain combines TRBV5-1 with TRBJ2-7; 11 bases fit TRBD2. The J segment lost 1 base and the V segment lost 4 bases, leaving 7 bases of the junction unmatched. CDR3 length: 16 amino acids. CDR1 and CDR2 from the germline V gene are SGHRS and YFSETQ.

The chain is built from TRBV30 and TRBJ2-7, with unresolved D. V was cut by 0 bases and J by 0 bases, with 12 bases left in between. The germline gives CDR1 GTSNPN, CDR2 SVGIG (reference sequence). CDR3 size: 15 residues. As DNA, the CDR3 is TGTGCCTGGAGTGTACCGCCCAGGTTCTCCTACGAGCAGTACTTC. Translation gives CAWSVPPRFSYEQYF.

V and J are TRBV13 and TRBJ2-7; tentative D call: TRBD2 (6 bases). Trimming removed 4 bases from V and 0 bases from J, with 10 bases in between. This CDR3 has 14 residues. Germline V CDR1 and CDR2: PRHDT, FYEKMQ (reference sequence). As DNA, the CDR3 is TGTGCCAGCAGCTCTTGGGGGGTCTCCTACGAGCAGTACTTC. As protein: CASSSWGVSYEQYF.

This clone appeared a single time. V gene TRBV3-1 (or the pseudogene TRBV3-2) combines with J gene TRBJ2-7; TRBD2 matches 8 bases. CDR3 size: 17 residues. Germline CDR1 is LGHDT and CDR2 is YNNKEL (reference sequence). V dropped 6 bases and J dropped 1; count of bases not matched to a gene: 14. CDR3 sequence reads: CASSQTSPGGGSYEQYF. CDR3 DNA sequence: TGTGCCAGCAGTCAAACGAGCCCCGGGGGGGGGTCCTACGAGCAGTACTTC.

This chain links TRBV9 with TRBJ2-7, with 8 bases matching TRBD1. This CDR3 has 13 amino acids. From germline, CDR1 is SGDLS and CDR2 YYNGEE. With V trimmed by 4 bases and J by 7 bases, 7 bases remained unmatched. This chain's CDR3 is CASSPRTGREQYF. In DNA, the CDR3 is TGTGCCAGCAGCCCCCGGACAGGGAGGGAGCAGTACTTC.

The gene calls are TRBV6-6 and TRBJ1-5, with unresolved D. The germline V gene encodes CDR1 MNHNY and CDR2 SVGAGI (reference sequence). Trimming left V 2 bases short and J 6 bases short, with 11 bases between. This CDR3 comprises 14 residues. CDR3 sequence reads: CASSYMGLAQPQHF. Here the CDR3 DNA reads TGTGCCAGCAGTTACATGGGCCTCGCTCAGCCCCAGCATTTT.

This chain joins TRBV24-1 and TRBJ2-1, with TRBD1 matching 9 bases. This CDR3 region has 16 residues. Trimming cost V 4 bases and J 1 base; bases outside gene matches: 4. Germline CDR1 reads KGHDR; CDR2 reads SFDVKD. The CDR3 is CATSEGGQGSYNEQFF. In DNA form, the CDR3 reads TGTGCCACCAGTGAGGGCGGACAGGGGTCCTACAATGAGCAGTTCTTC.

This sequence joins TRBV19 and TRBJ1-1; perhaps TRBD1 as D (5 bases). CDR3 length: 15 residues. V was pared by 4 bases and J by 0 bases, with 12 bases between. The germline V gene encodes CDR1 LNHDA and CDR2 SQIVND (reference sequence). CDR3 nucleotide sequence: TGTGCCAGTAGTAAGGGGCCCATCCTGAACACTGAAGCTTTCTTT. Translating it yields CASSKGPILNTEAFF. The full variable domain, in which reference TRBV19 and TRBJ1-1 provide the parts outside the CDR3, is DGGITQSPKYLFRKEGQNVTLSCEQNLNHDAMYWYRQDPGQGLRLIYYSQIVNDFQKGDIAEGYSVSREKKESFPLTVTSAQKNPTAFYLCASSKGPILNTEAFFGQGTRLTVV.

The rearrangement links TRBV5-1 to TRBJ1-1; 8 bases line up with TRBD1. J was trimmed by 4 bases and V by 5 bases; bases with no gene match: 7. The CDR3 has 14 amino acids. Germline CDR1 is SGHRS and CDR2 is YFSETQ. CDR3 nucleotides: TGCGCCAGCAGTTCGGACAGGGAGGGCACTGAAGCTTTCTTT. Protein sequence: CASSSDREGTEAFF. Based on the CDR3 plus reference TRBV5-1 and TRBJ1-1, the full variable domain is KAGVTQTPRYLIKTRGQQVTLSCSPISGHRSVSWYQQTPGQGLQFLFEYFSETQRNKGNFPGRFSGRQFSNSRSEMNVSTLELGDSALYLCASSSDREGTEAFFGQGTRLTVV.

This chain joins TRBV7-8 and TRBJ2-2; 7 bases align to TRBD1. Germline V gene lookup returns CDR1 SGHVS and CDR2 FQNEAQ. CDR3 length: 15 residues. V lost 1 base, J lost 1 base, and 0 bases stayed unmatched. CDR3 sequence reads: CASSLGDRNTGELFF. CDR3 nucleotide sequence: TGTGCCAGCAGCTTAGGGGACAGGAACACCGGGGAGCTGTTTTTT.

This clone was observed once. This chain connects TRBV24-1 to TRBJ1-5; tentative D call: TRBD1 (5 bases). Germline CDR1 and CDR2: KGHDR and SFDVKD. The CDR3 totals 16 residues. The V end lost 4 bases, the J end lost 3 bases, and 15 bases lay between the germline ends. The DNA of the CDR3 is TGTGCCACCAGTGACCCTAGGTCGGGGGACAATCAGCCCCAGCATTTT. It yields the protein CATSDPRSGDNQPQHF.

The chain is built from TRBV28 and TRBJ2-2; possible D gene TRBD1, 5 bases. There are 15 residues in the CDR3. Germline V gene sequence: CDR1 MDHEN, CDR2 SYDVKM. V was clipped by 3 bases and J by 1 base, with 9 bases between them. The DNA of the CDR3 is TGTGCCAGCAGTTTCAGGGCCTGGAACACCGGGGAGCTGTTTTTT. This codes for CASSFRAWNTGELFF. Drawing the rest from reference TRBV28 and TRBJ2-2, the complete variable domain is DVKVTQSSRYLVKRTGEKVFLECVQDMDHENMFWYRQDPGLGLRLIYFSYDVKMKEKGDIPEGYSVSREKKERFSLILESASTNQTSMYLCASSFRAWNTGELFFGEGSRLTVL.

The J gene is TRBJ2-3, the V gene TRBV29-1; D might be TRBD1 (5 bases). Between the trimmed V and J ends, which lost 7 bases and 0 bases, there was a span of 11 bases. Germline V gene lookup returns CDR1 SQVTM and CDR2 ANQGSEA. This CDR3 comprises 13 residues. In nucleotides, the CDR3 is TGCAGCGCCGACAGCCCTAGCACAGATACGCAGTATTTT. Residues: CSADSPSTDTQYF.

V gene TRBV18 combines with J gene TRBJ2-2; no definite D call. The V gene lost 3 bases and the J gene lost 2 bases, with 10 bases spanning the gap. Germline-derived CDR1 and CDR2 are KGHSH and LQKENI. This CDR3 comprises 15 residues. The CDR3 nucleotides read TGTGCCAGCTCACCTGCGGAACTTAACACCGGGGAGCTGTTTTTT. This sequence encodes CASSPAELNTGELFF.

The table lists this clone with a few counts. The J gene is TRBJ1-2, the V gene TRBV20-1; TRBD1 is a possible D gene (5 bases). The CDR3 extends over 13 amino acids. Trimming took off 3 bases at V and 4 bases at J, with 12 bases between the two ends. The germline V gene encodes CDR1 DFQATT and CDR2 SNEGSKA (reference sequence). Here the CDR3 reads CSASSRAGYGYTF. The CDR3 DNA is TGCAGTGCTAGTTCCAGGGCCGGCTATGGCTACACCTTC.

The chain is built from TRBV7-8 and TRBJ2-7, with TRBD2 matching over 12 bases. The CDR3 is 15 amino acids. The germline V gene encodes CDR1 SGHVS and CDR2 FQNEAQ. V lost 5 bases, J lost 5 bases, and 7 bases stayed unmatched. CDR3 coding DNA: TGTGCCAGCAGCACGAGACTAGCGGGAGCCGACGAGCAGTACTTC. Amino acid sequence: CASSTRLAGADEQYF.

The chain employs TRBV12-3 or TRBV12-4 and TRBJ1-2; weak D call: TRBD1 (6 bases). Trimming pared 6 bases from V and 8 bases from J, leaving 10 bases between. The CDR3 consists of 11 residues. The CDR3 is CASRQGRGYTF. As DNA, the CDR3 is TGTGCCAGCAGGCAGGGGCGAGGCTACACCTTC.